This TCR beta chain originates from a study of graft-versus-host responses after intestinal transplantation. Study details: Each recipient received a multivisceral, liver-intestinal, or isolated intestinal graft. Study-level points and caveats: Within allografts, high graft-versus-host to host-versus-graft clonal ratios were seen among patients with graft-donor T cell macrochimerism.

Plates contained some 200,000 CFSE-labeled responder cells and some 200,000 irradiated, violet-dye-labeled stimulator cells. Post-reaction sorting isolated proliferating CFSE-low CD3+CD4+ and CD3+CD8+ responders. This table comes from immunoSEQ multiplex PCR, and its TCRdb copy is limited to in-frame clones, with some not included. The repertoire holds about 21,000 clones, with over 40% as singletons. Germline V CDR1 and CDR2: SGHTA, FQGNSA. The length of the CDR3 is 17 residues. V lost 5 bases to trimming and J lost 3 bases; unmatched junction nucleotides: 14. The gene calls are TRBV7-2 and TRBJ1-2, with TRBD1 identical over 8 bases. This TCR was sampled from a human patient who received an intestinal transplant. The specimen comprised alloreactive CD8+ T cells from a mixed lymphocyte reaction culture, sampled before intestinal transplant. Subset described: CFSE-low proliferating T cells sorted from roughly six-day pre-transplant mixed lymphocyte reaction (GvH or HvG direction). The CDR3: CASSPPPGLTGDYGYTF. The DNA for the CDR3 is TGTGCCAGCAGCCCACCCCCAGGTCTGACAGGGGACTATGGCTACACCTTC.